The present TCR beta chain was sequenced within a study of tumor and adjacent non-tumor tissue in lung cancer. Looking at the study overall: Aged about 31 to 80 years, patients included nine to eleven men and 4 or 5 women with stage I to III disease.

By frequency in the sample, this clonotype is medium-sized. Its antigen is unknown. General study findings and limits: Patients with more diverse tumor TCRs had worse survival. Tumor repertoires had a smaller top 100 clone share than normal lung.

Trimming removed 6 bases at V and 6 bases at J, with 15 bases between. CDR3 length equals 13 residues. In germline, CDR1 is SQVTM, CDR2 ANQGSEA. The template was RNA from unsorted bulk tissue. More than 3 cm separated this lung sample from the edge of the tumor. Between August and November 2014, newly diagnosed, chemotherapy-naive lung cancer patients underwent thoracic surgery in China. The library came from three nested PCR rounds adapted from ARM-PCR protocols. TCRdb processed the multiplex PCR reads anew with MiXCR; each CDR3 protein has one entry. The sample has nearly 50,000 distinct CDR3 sequences, about 68% seen once.

Source material: distant non-tumor lung tissue. The receptor's source is a woman in her 70s with non-small cell lung cancer. The genes are TRBV29-1 and TRBJ2-1; D assignment may be TRBD1 or TRBD2 (5 bases each). CDR3 sequence reads: CSVSLSGGNEQFF. The CDR3, as DNA: TGCAGCGTCAGTCTTAGTGGGGGCAATGAGCAGTTCTTC.